This T cell receptor (beta chain) was found in a study of T cells in Graves' hyperthyroidism and ophthalmopathy (dated 2019 in TCRdb). Broadly, across the study: Peripheral blood was collected at initial diagnosis, before any treatment. A discovery cohort of roughly 96 patients, 43 with Graves' ophthalmopathy and 57 with stable Graves' hyperthyroidism, was used to find distinguishing TCR V-J signatures. Whether ophthalmopathy could be predicted prospectively was tested in an independent validation cohort made up of under 20 hyperthyroidism patients plus 17 patients who later progressed to ophthalmopathy. The 100 discovery patients were divided at random into training and test sets in a 7:3 ratio. In more than 5 Graves' hyperthyroidism patients, the study also compared T-cell repertoires from thyroid tissue with T-cell repertoires from blood. Following sampling, methimazole starting at 30 mg daily was given to hyperthyroidism patients, and high-dose intravenous methylprednisolone was given to ophthalmopathy patients. TCR Vbeta CDR3 sequencing of some 140 peripheral blood samples (fewer than 45 ophthalmopathy, 70 to 85 hyperthyroidism and roughly 17 progressor patients) is reported in the paper.

This clonotype was observed many times. It lacks a known antigen. The input lacks base qualities; no much larger clone sits a single base away. From its cysteine to its phenylalanine, the CDR3 spans 12 amino acids. Only the CDR3 region is kept as DNA, spanning 36 bases read in frame from base 1. Via the germline V gene (reference sequence), CDR1 is DFQATT and CDR2 SNEGSKA. V lost 7 bases and J lost 6 bases, and the count of bases not matched to a germline gene is 5. Stable Graves' hyperthyroidism was defined as the absence of progression to ophthalmopathy over 18 months of follow-up. Hyperthyroidism patients were newly diagnosed, had a disease duration of under 2 months, and were aged 18 to 65 years. Any patient with an uncontrolled infection, another autoimmune disease, pregnancy or lactation was excluded. Diagnoses were established on the basis of clinical symptoms, serum thyroxine and TRAb, thyroid ultrasound, and orbital computed tomography. PBMCs were separated from under 12 ml of fresh peripheral blood using Ficoll-Paque density gradient centrifugation. Trizol reagent was used to extract total RNA, and RNA quality was then checked on an Agilent 2100 Bioanalyzer.

TCR beta CDR3 regions were amplified from RNA transcripts. The TCR CDR3 was subjected to a first round of RT-PCR using the HTBI primer set and the Qiagen OneStep RT-PCR kit. A second multiplex PCR round built the libraries, followed by size selection and purification. Paired-end sequencing of the libraries was performed with 100 bp reads on an Illumina HiSeq2000. In the original analysis: SOAPnuke was used to process the raw data, throwing out any read that contained adapters or uncalled bases, had a mean Phred below 15, or lacked an exact constant-primer or identifier match. COPE v1.2.5 was used to merge high-quality paired reads, and clonotypes were defined as unique nucleotide sequences. MiTCR v1.1 was used to align the clonotypes against IMGT TRBV, TRBD and TRBJ reference segments. The analysis included only V-J combinations with a frequency above 0.0001, which together covered over 98% of the repertoires. The TCS score was defined as F50 (clonal expansion) divided by E x V (chaos), with BLOSUM62-based TCRdist calculated between CDR3 peptides within each V-J. Welch's t-statistics and random forest reduced 450 to 600 V-J features to fewer than 15, which were used in a naive Bayes classifier (R e1071). The raw public data were reprocessed by TCRdb itself: fastp quality trimming at Q25, MiXCR clonotype calling, in-frame beta chains only. Entries that share a CDR3 protein sequence are merged under the most common genes and DNA. The authors' filters were not applied to this entry. The sample contains 300,000 to 400,000 distinct CDR3 sequences, 20% to 25% of them found a single time. The leading ten clones occupy around half of the sample.

On the study overall, not on this receptor specifically: Most expanded thyroid clonotypes (frequency above 0.001) were also detected in blood, suggesting blood repertoires may reflect thyroid immune responses. Sample size was not statistically predetermined, and blinding of investigators to group allocation was not performed. In validation, progression to ophthalmopathy was predicted by the model with almost 71% sensitivity and around 75% specificity, a median of roughly 6.4 months before onset. In cross-validation, a model built on a 13 V-J signature told ophthalmopathy apart from stable hyperthyroidism with over 85% sensitivity and roughly 83% specificity, and in testing the same model reached 80%/75%.

This receptor chain uses TRBV20-1 and TRBJ2-3, and 9 junctional nucleotides match TRBD1. Specimen: blood. This TCR derives from a woman in her forties or fifties with Graves' hyperthyroidism. Here is the DNA: TGCAGTGGAACAGGGGGCTCTGATACGCAGTATTTT. Its translation reads: CSGTGGSDTQYF.